The 7 T cell receptor beta chains given below trace back to one sample, sequenced in a study of identifying expanded T cells in peripheral blood. Using immunoSEQ multiplex PCR, the repertoire was profiled, and TCRdb retains in-frame clones only, with some absent. The table has about 94,000 clones, 70% to 90% seen once. The sample consisted of blood. These receptors all stem from a person aged 18 to 70 in good health.

The rearrangement uses TRBV4-1 and TRBJ2-1; 7 nucleotides align to TRBD1. This CDR3 comprises 15 residues. Losses at the gene ends were 1 base for V and 0 bases for J; bases not matched to a gene: 0. Germline V gives CDR1 MGHRA, CDR2 YSYEKL. CDR3 residues: CASSQGQGSYNEQFF. The CDR3, as DNA: TGCGCCAGCAGCCAAGGACAGGGCTCCTACAATGAGCAGTTCTTC.

The genes are TRBV7-9 and TRBJ1-2; TRBD1 matches 8 bases. With V trimmed by 4 bases and J by 3 bases, 1 base remained unmatched. The CDR3 spans 13 residues. Germline V gives CDR1 SEHNR, CDR2 FQNEAQ (reference sequence). The CDR3 DNA follows: TGTGCCAGCAGCTCGGGACAGGACTATGGCTACACCTTC. Its translation is CASSSGQDYGYTF.

The chain is built from TRBV6-6 and TRBJ1-2; 8 bases line up with TRBD1. From germline, CDR1 is MNHNY and CDR2 SVGAGI (reference sequence). The CDR3 sequence is 15 residues long. V shed 0 bases and J 3 bases; nucleotides not matched to a gene: 3. Here the CDR3 DNA reads TGTGCCAGCAGTTACTCCTCACAGGGGGACTATGGCTACACCTTC. This encodes CASSYSSQGDYGYTF.

The rearrangement links TRBV18 to TRBJ1-3; D unclear. V shed 3 bases and J shed 0 bases, with 12 bases lying between them. This CDR3 has 16 amino acids. CDR1 is KGHSH and CDR2 is LQKENI in the germline V gene. The CDR3 DNA reads TGTGCCAGCTCACCCCCGGCGGGGAACTCTGGAAACACCATATATTTT. It is translated as CASSPPAGNSGNTIYF.

This clone was counted once. The V gene is TRBV10-3, the J gene TRBJ1-6; TRBD1 aligns across 7 bases. This CDR3 region has 13 residues. V trimming: 7 bases; J trimming: 5 bases; junction bases outside the gene matches: 2. CDR1 is ENHRY and CDR2 is SYGVKD in the germline V gene. CDR3 residues: CAIMGTDNSPLHF. CDR3 DNA: TGTGCCATCATGGGGACAGATAATTCACCCCTCCACTTT.

A single count supports this clone. CDR3 sequence reads: CARPLSNEQFF. CDR3 nucleotides: TGCGCCAGGCCCCTTTCCAATGAGCAGTTCTTC. The V call is TRBV10-2, the J call TRBJ2-1; D uncertain. CDR1 WSHSY and CDR2 SAAADI come from the germline V gene. The CDR3 runs to 11 residues. Trimming removed 9 bases at V and 6 bases at J, with 9 bases between.

The chain uses TRBV4-2 and TRBJ1-5, with 12 bases lining up with TRBD1. Trimming at V came to 0 bases and at J to 5 bases, leaving 8 bases not matched to a gene. The CDR3 consists of 18 residues. Germline-derived CDR1 and CDR2 are LGHNA and YNFKEQ. The chain's CDR3 is CASSQDNLGTGGDQPQHF. Written as DNA, the CDR3 is TGTGCCAGCAGCCAAGATAATTTGGGGACAGGGGGCGATCAGCCCCAGCATTTT.